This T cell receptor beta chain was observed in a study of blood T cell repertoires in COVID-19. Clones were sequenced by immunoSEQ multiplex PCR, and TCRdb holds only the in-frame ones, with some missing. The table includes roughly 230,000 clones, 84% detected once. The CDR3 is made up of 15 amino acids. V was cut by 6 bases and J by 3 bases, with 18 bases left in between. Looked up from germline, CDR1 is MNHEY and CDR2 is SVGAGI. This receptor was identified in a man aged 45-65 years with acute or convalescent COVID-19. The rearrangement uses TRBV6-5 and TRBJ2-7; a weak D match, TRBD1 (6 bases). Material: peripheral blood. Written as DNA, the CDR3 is TGTGCCAGCAGACAGGGCTCCAATTTGATCTACGAGCAGTACTTC. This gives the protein CASRQGSNLIYEQYF.